Presented here are 19 T cell receptor beta chains from one specimen sequenced in a study of blood T cell repertoires in COVID-19. The table came from immunoSEQ multiplex PCR; TCRdb's copy has only in-frame clones and leaves some out. Counted here are more than 300,000 clones, more than 70% occurring once; the ten biggest clones make up 10%. Sequencing input: peripheral blood. Receptors were obtained from a woman aged 25 to 39 with COVID-19, enrolled during active disease.

V is TRBV19 and J is TRBJ2-6, with 9 positions matching TRBD1. There are 16 residues in the CDR3. Germline CDR1 is LNHDA and CDR2 is SQIVND (reference sequence). Unmatched junction bases numbered 5, after V lost 6 bases and J lost 2 bases. The DNA of the CDR3 is TGTGCCAGTAGCCACAGGGGGCCGACTGGGGCCAACGTCCTGACTTTC. Translation: CASSHRGPTGANVLTF.

The genes are TRBV7-2 and TRBJ2-2, with 12 bases lining up with TRBD2. The V gene's germline CDR1 is SGHTA and CDR2 FQGNSA. This CDR3 contains 17 residues. V was pared by 1 base and J by 7 bases, with 7 bases of the junction left unmatched. The CDR3 protein is CASSLVLAGGGHGELFF. CDR3 DNA: TGTGCCAGCAGCTTAGTTCTAGCGGGAGGGGGGCACGGGGAGCTGTTTTTT.

This clone has just one count. In nucleotides, the CDR3 is TGTGCCAGCAGCCAAGCGGCGGGAGGGCCGTTCGGTGAGCAGTTCTTC. Amino acids: CASSQAAGGPFGEQFF. The chain employs TRBV3-1 (or the pseudogene TRBV3-2) and TRBJ2-1; TRBD2 matches at 9 bases. In germline, CDR1 is LGHDT, CDR2 YNNKEL (reference sequence). V was clipped by 1 base and J by 9 bases; unmatched bases: 10. The CDR3 spans 16 residues.

This clone was seen a single time. The V and J genes are TRBV6-5 and TRBJ1-1, with a weak D call TRBD1 (5 bases). Trimming removed 7 bases at V and 1 base at J, with 16 bases between. Germline CDR1 is MNHEY and CDR2 is SVGAGI. The CDR3 loop spans 15 amino acids. The CDR3 sequence: CASTEGRWGNTEAFF. CDR3 bases: TGTGCCAGCACGGAGGGGCGGTGGGGGAACACTGAAGCTTTCTTT.

The chain joins TRBV7-2 to TRBJ2-7, with 8 positions matching TRBD2. This CDR3 is built from 16 residues. With V trimmed by 5 bases and J by 2 bases, 11 bases remained unmatched. CDR1 SGHTA and CDR2 FQGNSA come from the germline V gene. CDR3 nucleotide sequence: TGTGCCAGCAGCATCGGACTAGCCATCTTTACCTACGAGCAGTACTTC. The encoded protein is CASSIGLAIFTYEQYF.

CDR3 residues: CASSSGTGMAGELFF. CDR3 in DNA: TGTGCCAGCAGCTCCGGGACAGGGATGGCCGGGGAGCTGTTTTTT. This chain uses TRBV5-6 with TRBJ2-2; 9 positions match TRBD1. Germline V gives CDR1 SGHDT, CDR2 YYEEEE. The V and J ends lost 3 bases and 6 bases, in that order; junction bases with no gene match: 6. The CDR3 loop spans 15 amino acids. The whole variable domain, remainder taken from reference TRBV5-6 and TRBJ2-2, is DAGVTQSPTHLIKTRGQQVTLRCSPKSGHDTVSWYQQALGQGPQFIFQYYEEEERQRGNFPDRFSGHQFPNYSSELNVNALLLGDSALYLCASSSGTGMAGELFFGEGSRLTVL.

The chain has TRBV5-4 and TRBJ2-7, with D tentatively TRBD1 (5 bases). This CDR3 has 13 residues. Deletions cut 4 bases from V and 1 base from J, with 9 bases between. Germline CDR1 and CDR2: SGHNT and YYREEE (reference sequence). CDR3 nucleotides: TGTGCCAGCAGCGCCCAGGGATCCTACGAGCAGTACTTC. Translation gives CASSAQGSYEQYF. The variable domain in full, with the rest retrieved from reference TRBV5-4 and TRBJ2-7, is ETGVTQSPTHLIKTRGQQVTLRCSSQSGHNTVSWYQQALGQGPQFIFQYYREEENGRGNFPPRFSGLQFPNYSSELNVNALELDDSALYLCASSAQGSYEQYFGPGTRLTVT.

The table lists this clone with a count of one. V gene TRBV15 combines with J gene TRBJ2-1; 8 bases are a match to TRBD2. Germline V gene lookup returns CDR1 LNHNV and CDR2 YYDKDF (reference sequence). With V trimmed by 3 bases and J by 8 bases, 3 bases remained unmatched. CDR3 length equals 13 residues. CDR3 nucleotide sequence: TGTGCCACCAGCAGTAGCGGGGAGGATGAGCAGTTCTTC. As protein: CATSSSGEDEQFF.

The J gene is TRBJ2-4, the V gene TRBV5-4; D may be TRBD2 (5 bases). CDR1 is SGHNT, CDR2 YYREEE, per germline (reference sequence). Trimming took 4 bases from V and 14 from J, leaving 16 bases between them. This CDR3 region has 12 residues. CDR3 residues: CASSPLSGYEYF. The CDR3 DNA reads as TGTGCCAGCAGCCCGCTCAGCGGATACGAGTACTTC. Combining the CDR3 with reference TRBV5-4 and TRBJ2-4 gives the whole variable domain ETGVTQSPTHLIKTRGQQVTLRCSSQSGHNTVSWYQQALGQGPQFIFQYYREEENGRGNFPPRFSGLQFPNYSSELNVNALELDDSALYLCASSPLSGYEYFGAGTRLSVL.

This chain joins TRBV3-1 (or the pseudogene TRBV3-2) and TRBJ2-5; 7 bases agree with TRBD2. The trim removed 9 bases at V and 4 bases at J, leaving 23 bases unmatched. From germline, CDR1 is LGHDT and CDR2 YNNKEL (reference sequence). This CDR3 is 18 amino acids long. The chain's CDR3 is CASDHHPGPVAGVETQYF. CDR3 sequence (DNA): TGTGCCAGTGACCACCACCCGGGGCCCGTTGCGGGAGTAGAGACCCAGTACTTC.

This rearrangement joins TRBV11-2 to TRBJ2-7, with D possibly TRBD1 on 6 matching bases. Trimming took 1 base from V and 10 from J, leaving 11 bases between them. Germline CDR1 is SGHAT and CDR2 is FQNNGV. The CDR3 sequence is 12 residues long. CDR3 DNA: TGTGCCAGCAGCTTAGTTGAGACAGGACAGTACTTC. Translated, it gives CASSLVETGQYF.

The V gene is TRBV5-6, the J gene TRBJ1-1, with a possible D match to TRBD1 (5 bases). V was clipped by 0 bases and J by 4 bases, with 16 bases between them. The germline gives CDR1 SGHDT, CDR2 YYEEEE. The CDR3 has 16 amino acids. The CDR3 nucleotides read TGTGCCAGCAGCTTGGCTTATCAGGGAAAAACCACTGAAGCTTTCTTT. Translated, it gives CASSLAYQGKTTEAFF.

Here the CDR3 reads CASSDPGFAYGYTF. DNA of the CDR3: TGTGCCAGCAGCGACCCGGGGTTTGCCTATGGCTACACCTTC. The J gene is TRBJ1-2, the V gene TRBV6-5; D gene ambiguous. This CDR3 has 14 residues. V lost 6 bases to trimming and J lost 4 bases, with 15 bases between them. Germline assignment: CDR1 MNHEY and CDR2 SVGAGI.

The V and J genes are TRBV10-3 and TRBJ1-1, with D tentatively TRBD1 (5 bases). Trimming stripped 7 bases from V and 0 bases from J, with 9 bases between. The V gene's germline CDR1 is ENHRY and CDR2 SYGVKD. CDR3 length equals 13 residues. DNA of the CDR3: TGTGCCATCACTCCGACAGTGAACACTGAAGCTTTCTTT. Translated: CAITPTVNTEAFF.

The chain joins TRBV18 to TRBJ2-2, with TRBD1 matching 9 bases. CDR1 and CDR2 (germline): KGHSH, LQKENI. The CDR3 runs to 16 residues. V was clipped by 3 bases and J by 4 bases; unmatched bases: 6. CDR3 sequence (DNA): TGTGCCAGCTCACCTTCGGGACAGGGTAGCACCGGGGAGCTGTTTTTT. Translating gives CASSPSGQGSTGELFF.

V is TRBV5-1 and J is TRBJ2-7, with a weak D call TRBD1 (6 bases). Trimming removed 2 bases from V and 4 bases from J, with 7 bases in between. CDR3 length equals 12 residues. The germline CDR1 and CDR2 sequences are SGHRS and YFSETQ. The CDR3 bases are TGCGCCAGCAGCTTCGGACAGTACGAGCAGTACTTC. It codes for CASSFGQYEQYF.

The V and J genes are TRBV5-4 and TRBJ1-1, with a tentative D call TRBD1 (6 bases). CDR3 size: 12 residues. V was shortened by 4 bases and J by 11 bases, with 15 bases between the two germline ends. Looked up from germline, CDR1 is SGHNT and CDR2 is YYREEE (reference sequence). The CDR3 spells CASSEGYREAFF. CDR3 DNA sequence: TGTGCCAGCAGCGAGGGGTACAGGGAGGCTTTCTTT.

J is TRBJ1-2 and V is TRBV7-3; 11 bases match TRBD1. The junction had 4 bases not matched to a gene; V was cut back by 2 bases and J by 5 bases. Germline V gene lookup returns CDR1 SGHTA and CDR2 FQGTGA. The CDR3 covers 15 residues. CDR3 amino acids: CASSLGQGAQYGYTF. CDR3 coding DNA: TGTGCCAGCAGCTTAGGACAGGGGGCGCAATATGGCTACACCTTC. Together with reference TRBV7-3 and TRBJ1-2, the CDR3 gives the full variable domain: GAGVSQTPSNKVTEKGKYVELRCDPISGHTALYWYRQSLGQGPEFLIYFQGTGAADDSGLPNDRFFAVRPEGSVSTLKIQRTERGDSAVYLCASSLGQGAQYGYTFGSGTRLTVV.

The chain carries TRBV5-1 and TRBJ2-5, with D tentatively TRBD2 (5 bases). V lost 0 bases, J lost 5 bases, and 11 bases lay in between. The CDR3 is 14 amino acids. Germline CDR1 and CDR2: SGHRS and YFSETQ. The chain's CDR3 is CASSLVPGSETQYF. Here the CDR3 DNA reads TGCGCCAGCAGCTTGGTTCCGGGGAGCGAGACCCAGTACTTC. Full variable domain (outside the CDR3, taken from reference TRBV5-1 and TRBJ2-5): KAGVTQTPRYLIKTRGQQVTLSCSPISGHRSVSWYQQTPGQGLQFLFEYFSETQRNKGNFPGRFSGRQFSNSRSEMNVSTLELGDSALYLCASSLVPGSETQYFGPGTRLLVL.